Presented here are 4 T cell receptor beta chains from one specimen sequenced in a study of blood T cells in healthy people across ages. PCR was performed a second time for about 7 to 11 cycles using a sample-barcoded 5' primer and a J-beta primer mix. TCRdb re-called the 5' RACE reads with MiXCR, one entry per CDR3 protein. Found here are roughly 800,000 distinct CDR3 sequences, roughly 50% of them singletons; the top ten hold 20% to 25%. The sequenced sample was blood. The receptor source for this set is a man aged 30-40 years in good health.

The chain is built from TRBV29-1 and TRBJ2-7; no clear D. V lost 4 bases and J 7 bases, leaving 17 bases between the germline ends. The CDR3 sequence is 13 residues long. The germline V gene encodes CDR1 SQVTM and CDR2 ANQGSEA. This CDR3 is CSVARILGMEQYF. CDR3 DNA sequence: TGCAGCGTTGCCCGGATCCTTGGGATGGAGCAGTACTTC.

This clonotype showed up just a few times. V and J are TRBV29-1 and TRBJ1-3, with D uncertain. The V gene's germline CDR1 is SQVTM and CDR2 ANQGSEA. The V end was cut by 4 bases, the J end by 0 bases, with 10 bases between. This CDR3 has 14 amino acids. The CDR3 coding sequence is TGCAGCGTTGGCGGAGGGAGCTCTGGAAACACCATATATTTT. Protein sequence: CSVGGGSSGNTIYF. The full variable domain, in which reference TRBV29-1 and TRBJ1-3 provide the parts outside the CDR3, is SAVISQKPSRDICQRGTSLTIQCQVDSQVTMMFWYRQQPGQSLTLIATANQGSEATYESGFVIDKFPISRPNLTFSTLTVSNMSPEDSSIYLCSVGGGSSGNTIYFGEGSWLTVV.

This chain uses TRBV7-2 with TRBJ2-3; no firm D call. V lost 3 bases and J 4 bases, leaving 11 bases between the germline ends. Germline assignment: CDR1 SGHTA and CDR2 FQGNSA. CDR3 length: 14 residues. DNA of the CDR3: TGTGCCAGCAGCTTGGCGATAGTGGCAGATACGCAGTATTTT. Amino acids: CASSLAIVADTQYF.

As regards this clonotype: Given the absence of the conserved phenylalanine or tryptophan at the CDR3 end, a read error is likely. The DNA is omitted, as the CDR3 cannot be located on it reliably, and the CDR3 follows TCRdb's listing. The chain links TRBV12-3 or TRBV12-4 to TRBJ2-1. The CDR3 comprises 8 residues, both ends counted. The CDR3 sequence: CASSLSGG.